This entry lists 22 T cell receptor beta chains sequenced from one sample in a study of identical twins. TCRdb redid the calling of the 5' RACE reads with MiXCR, one entry per CDR3 protein. The sample records roughly 290,000 distinct CDR3 sequences, about 8% being singletons. The same data also went into a second study, on yellow fever vaccine responses in identical twins.

Sequences were obtained from memory (CD45RO+) T cells sorted from blood. The origin of the receptors is a woman younger than 30 in good health.

The CDR3 DNA follows: TGTGCCAGCAGCTCCCAGAGGTCAGCGGGGTACAATGAGCAGTTCTTC. The encoded protein is CASSSQRSAGYNEQFF. This sequence joins TRBV9 and TRBJ2-1; 7 positions match TRBD2. V shed 4 bases, J shed 4 bases, and the junction held 11 bases outside the gene matches. The CDR3 has 16 amino acids. Germline CDR1 SGDLS, CDR2 YYNGEE. Using reference TRBV9 and TRBJ2-1 for the parts outside the CDR3, the full variable domain is DSGVTQTPKHLITATGQRVTLRCSPRSGDLSVYWYQQSLDQGLQFLIQYYNGEERAKGNILERFSAQQFPDLHSELNLSSLELGDSALYFCASSSQRSAGYNEQFFGPGTRLTVL.

This clonotype occurred a few times. The rearrangement uses TRBV7-2 and TRBJ2-6, with D hard to call. Per the germline V gene, CDR1 is SGHTA and CDR2 is FQGNSA. V lost 5 bases and J lost 2, with 7 bases in between. The CDR3 has 14 amino acids. CDR3 nucleotides: TGTGCCAGCAGCCAAACCGCTGGGGCCAACGTCCTGACTTTC. This gives the protein CASSQTAGANVLTF.

The CDR3 DNA sequence: TGCGCCAGCAGCTTGGCGGGGCGGGCGGGAGATGAGCAGTTCTTC. Amino acids: CASSLAGRAGDEQFF. J is TRBJ2-1 and V is TRBV5-1; 7 bases match TRBD2. The J segment lost 8 bases and the V segment lost 0 bases, leaving 8 bases of the junction unmatched. The CDR3 has 15 amino acids. CDR1 and CDR2 from the germline V gene are SGHRS and YFSETQ.

The genes are TRBV3-1 and TRBJ1-1; D might be TRBD1 (5 bases). V shed 3 bases and J shed 1 base, with 12 bases lying between them. Germline CDR1 is LGHDT and CDR2 is YNNKEL (reference sequence). This CDR3 is built from 15 residues. CDR3 nucleotides: TGTGCCAGCAGCCACTCCGGGACCCCGAACACTGAAGCTTTCTTT. It specifies CASSHSGTPNTEAFF. Looking up the rest from reference TRBV3-1 and TRBJ1-1 gives the full variable domain: DTAVSQTPKYLVTQMGNDKSIKCEQNLGHDTMYWYKQDSKKFLKIMFSYNNKELIINETVPNRFSPKSPDKAHLNLHINSLELGDSAVYFCASSHSGTPNTEAFFGQGTRLTVV.

This clonotype was seen ten or more times. The chain's CDR3 is CASKLAGNTGELFF. The CDR3 region has the DNA TGTGCCAGCAAACTAGCGGGGAACACCGGGGAGCTGTTTTTT. The V call is TRBV28, the J call TRBJ2-2; 9 positions match TRBD2. This CDR3 spans 14 amino acids. V trimming: 7 bases; J trimming: 1 base; junction bases outside the gene matches: 1. From germline, CDR1 is MDHEN and CDR2 SYDVKM.

There are a few counts of this clonotype. The chain is built from TRBV10-2 and TRBJ2-2; 8 bases fit TRBD2. This CDR3 contains 13 residues. Trimming removed 7 bases from V and 4 bases from J; junction bases left unmatched: 2. The germline V gene encodes CDR1 WSHSY and CDR2 SAAADI. CDR3 in DNA: TGCGCCAGCAAACGGGAGGGCACCGGGGAGCTGTTTTTT. It is translated as CASKREGTGELFF.

This clonotype occurred many times. This sequence joins TRBV2 and TRBJ2-6, with D hard to call. This CDR3 has 14 amino acids. Deletions cut 8 bases from V and 0 bases from J, with 8 bases between. Germline lookup yields CDR1 SNHLY and CDR2 FYNNEI. CDR3 amino acids: CASSTLSGANVLTF. The CDR3 coding sequence is TGTGCCAGCTCCACCCTCTCTGGGGCCAACGTCCTGACTTTC.

This clonotype has a count of ten or more. The rearrangement uses TRBV18 and TRBJ1-4; a weak D match, TRBD1 (5 bases). The germline V gene encodes CDR1 KGHSH and CDR2 LQKENI. The CDR3 loop spans 14 amino acids. Trimming took off 2 bases at V and 4 bases at J, with 8 bases between the two ends. CDR3 protein: CASSPSGGNEKLFF. The CDR3 region has the DNA TGTGCCAGCTCACCATCCGGGGGTAATGAAAAACTGTTTTTT.

The rearrangement uses TRBV29-1 and TRBJ2-3; TRBD2 aligns across 8 bases. This CDR3 has 12 amino acids. V dropped 6 bases and J dropped 6; count of bases not matched to a gene: 5. The germline V gene encodes CDR1 SQVTM and CDR2 ANQGSEA. CDR3 in DNA: TGCAGCGTCCGGGGGGGCTTTGATACGCAGTATTTT. Translated, it gives CSVRGGFDTQYF.

This clonotype was counted ten times or more. The V call is TRBV6-5, the J call TRBJ1-2; no clear D. The V end lost 5 bases, the J end lost 5 bases, and 9 bases lay between the germline ends. From germline, CDR1 is MNHEY and CDR2 SVGAGI. The length of the CDR3 is 12 residues. The CDR3 reads CASSNGVYGYTF. DNA for the CDR3: TGTGCCAGCAGTAACGGGGTGTATGGCTACACCTTC.

The chain recombines TRBV6-1 with TRBJ2-1; D possibly corresponds to TRBD2 (6 bases). CDR1 MNHNS and CDR2 SASEGT come from the germline V gene. This CDR3 region has 14 residues. V dropped 6 bases and J dropped 5 bases, with 14 bases sitting between them. The CDR3 loop is CASRVWRGNNEQFF. The CDR3 region has the DNA TGTGCCAGCAGGGTATGGCGGGGAAACAATGAGCAGTTCTTC.

The sample holds many counts of this clonotype. The chain is built from TRBV5-1 and TRBJ2-4, with 9 bases fitting TRBD1. The CDR3 totals 15 residues. Unmatched junction bases numbered 7, after V lost 0 bases and J lost 9 bases. From germline, CDR1 is SGHRS and CDR2 YFSETQ. In nucleotides, the CDR3 is TGCGCCAGCAGCTTGGAAGGGACAGGGCGTGGCATTCAGTACTTC. Protein: CASSLEGTGRGIQYF. The variable domain in full, with the rest retrieved from reference TRBV5-1 and TRBJ2-4, is KAGVTQTPRYLIKTRGQQVTLSCSPISGHRSVSWYQQTPGQGLQFLFEYFSETQRNKGNFPGRFSGRQFSNSRSEMNVSTLELGDSALYLCASSLEGTGRGIQYFGAGTRLSVL.

The chain carries TRBV6-2 or TRBV6-3 and TRBJ1-5, with D possibly TRBD1 on 5 matching bases. The CDR3 consists of 16 residues. Germline values: CDR1 MNHEY, CDR2 SVGEGT. V was shortened by 3 bases and J by 1 base, with 13 bases between the two germline ends. CDR3 protein: CASSYLGTTSNQPQHF. The CDR3 region has the DNA TGTGCCAGCAGTTATTTGGGGACGACAAGCAATCAGCCCCAGCATTTT.

This clonotype turned up a few times. V and J are TRBV23-1 and TRBJ2-5; 9 nucleotides align to TRBD1. TRBV23-1 is an ORF, and what it does is uncertain. The V segment lost 2 bases and the J segment 5 bases; nucleotides outside the gene matches: 6. The CDR3 length is 15 residues. The CDR3 DNA sequence: TGCGCCAGCAGTCAAGATGGGACAGGGTGGGAGACCCAGTACTTC. Protein product: CASSQDGTGWETQYF.

The chain employs TRBV19 and TRBJ1-5; 9 bases align to TRBD1. The ends lost 2 bases at V and 7 bases at J; junction bases unmatched: 6. Germline CDR1 is LNHDA and CDR2 is SQIVND (reference sequence). The CDR3 extends over 15 amino acids. CDR3 region: CASSIRTGEGQPQHF. CDR3 bases: TGTGCCAGTAGTATAAGGACAGGGGAAGGCCAGCCCCAGCATTTT.

This clonotype was counted between two and nine times. The chain recombines TRBV2 with TRBJ1-5; D unresolved. V was clipped by 7 bases and J by 9 bases, with 16 bases between them. The CDR3 is 13 residues long. The germline V gene encodes CDR1 SNHLY and CDR2 FYNNEI. The CDR3 here is CASMIGGPGPQHF. The CDR3 nucleotides read TGTGCCAGCATGATCGGAGGACCAGGGCCCCAGCATTTT.

This clonotype was observed a handful of times. The gene calls are TRBV20-1 and TRBJ1-2; the D gene is possibly TRBD1 (5 bases). This CDR3 spans 18 amino acids. The germline V gene has CDR1 DFQATT and CDR2 SNEGSKA (reference sequence). Trimming pared 0 bases from V and 6 bases from J, leaving 26 bases between. CDR3 residues: CSARDQVVEGRVANGYTF. Written as DNA, the CDR3 is TGCAGTGCTAGAGATCAGGTTGTGGAGGGGCGCGTCGCGAATGGCTACACCTTC.

This rearrangement joins TRBV6-4 to TRBJ2-2; TRBD1 might be the D (5 bases). CDR3 size: 15 residues. Germline loops: CDR1 MRHNA, CDR2 SNTAGT. V shed 0 bases and J shed 0 bases, with 5 bases lying between them. The DNA of the CDR3 is TGTGCCAGCAGTGACTCGACAGCGAACACCGGGGAGCTGTTTTTT. It yields the protein CASSDSTANTGELFF.

This clonotype was detected only a few times. The chain is built from TRBV20-1 and TRBJ1-3; no clear D. The CDR3 extends over 11 amino acids. Germline values: CDR1 DFQATT, CDR2 SNEGSKA (reference sequence). V was trimmed by 3 bases and J by 14 bases, leaving 14 bases between them. In DNA, the CDR3 is TGCAGTGCTAGCCGCGGACTTTCACTATATTTT. Translation gives CSASRGLSLYF.

This clonotype was counted many times. The chain combines TRBV20-1 with TRBJ2-1; the D gene could be TRBD1 or TRBD2 (5 bases each). Trimming took off 2 bases at V and 4 bases at J, with 15 bases between the two ends. The germline V gene encodes CDR1 DFQATT and CDR2 SNEGSKA (reference sequence). The CDR3 has 15 residues. CDR3 amino acids: CSARPLVGGYNEQFF. In DNA, the CDR3 is TGCAGTGCTAGACCCCTTGTTGGGGGATACAATGAGCAGTTCTTC.

This clonotype was seen at least ten times. The chain is built from TRBV6-1 and TRBJ2-4; the D gene is possibly TRBD2 (6 bases). Trimming shortened V by 5 bases and J by 0 bases, and 8 bases separated the two germline ends. The CDR3 is 14 residues long. The germline gives CDR1 MNHNS, CDR2 SASEGT. Written as DNA, the CDR3 is TGTGCCAGCAGTCCGGGACTAGCCAAAAACATTCAGTACTTC. Its translation: CASSPGLAKNIQYF.

The rearrangement joins TRBV29-1 to TRBJ1-1; D perhaps matches TRBD1 (6 bases). The CDR3 runs to 14 residues. Germline values: CDR1 SQVTM, CDR2 ANQGSEA. With 5 bases removed from V and 1 base from J, the gap between germline ends came to 14 bases. The CDR3 spells CSVIRGRENTEAFF. CDR3 DNA: TGCAGCGTTATTCGGGGGCGAGAGAACACTGAAGCTTTCTTT.